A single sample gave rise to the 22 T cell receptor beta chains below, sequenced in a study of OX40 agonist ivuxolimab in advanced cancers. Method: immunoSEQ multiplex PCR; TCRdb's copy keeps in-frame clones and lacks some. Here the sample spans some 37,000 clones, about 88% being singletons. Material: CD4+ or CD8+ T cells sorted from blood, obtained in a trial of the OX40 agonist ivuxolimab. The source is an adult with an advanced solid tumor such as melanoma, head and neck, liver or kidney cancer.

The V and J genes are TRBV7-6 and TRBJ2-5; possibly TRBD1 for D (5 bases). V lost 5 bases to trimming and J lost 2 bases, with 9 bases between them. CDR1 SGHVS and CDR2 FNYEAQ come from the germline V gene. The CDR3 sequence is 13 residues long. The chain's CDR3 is CASSRTRQETQYF. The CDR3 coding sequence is TGTGCCAGCAGCCGGACACGGCAAGAGACCCAGTACTTC.

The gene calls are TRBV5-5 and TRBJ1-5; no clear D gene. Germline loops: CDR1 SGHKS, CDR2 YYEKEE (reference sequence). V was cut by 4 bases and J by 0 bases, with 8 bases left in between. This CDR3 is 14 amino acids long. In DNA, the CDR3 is TGTGCCAGCAGCCAACATCTTAGCAATCAGCCCCAGCATTTT. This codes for CASSQHLSNQPQHF.

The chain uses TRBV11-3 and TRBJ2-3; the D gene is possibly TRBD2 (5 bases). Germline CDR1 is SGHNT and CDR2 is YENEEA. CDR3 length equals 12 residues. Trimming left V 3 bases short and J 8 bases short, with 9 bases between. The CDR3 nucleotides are TGTGCCAGCAGCTTCACTCGGGGTACGCAGTATTTT. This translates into CASSFTRGTQYF.

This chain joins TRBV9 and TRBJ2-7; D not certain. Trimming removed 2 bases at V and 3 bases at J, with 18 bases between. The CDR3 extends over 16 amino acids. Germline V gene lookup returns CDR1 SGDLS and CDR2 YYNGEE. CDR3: CASSVKVWGSDYEQYF. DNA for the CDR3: TGTGCCAGCAGCGTTAAAGTTTGGGGAAGCGACTACGAGCAGTACTTC.

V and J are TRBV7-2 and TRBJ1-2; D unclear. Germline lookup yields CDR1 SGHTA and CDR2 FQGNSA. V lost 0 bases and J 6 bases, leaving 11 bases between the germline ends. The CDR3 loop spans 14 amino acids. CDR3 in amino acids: CASSLATGIHGYTF. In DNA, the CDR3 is TGTGCCAGCAGCTTAGCGACGGGGATCCATGGCTACACCTTC.

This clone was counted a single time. The CDR3 region is CASRKSDTTDTQYF. The CDR3 DNA follows: TGTGCCAGCAGAAAGTCCGACACCACAGATACGCAGTATTTT. The chain recombines TRBV2 with TRBJ2-3; D gene uncertain. Per the germline V gene, CDR1 is SNHLY and CDR2 is FYNNEI. The CDR3 has 14 amino acids. V lost 6 bases to trimming and J lost 2 bases, with 12 bases between them.

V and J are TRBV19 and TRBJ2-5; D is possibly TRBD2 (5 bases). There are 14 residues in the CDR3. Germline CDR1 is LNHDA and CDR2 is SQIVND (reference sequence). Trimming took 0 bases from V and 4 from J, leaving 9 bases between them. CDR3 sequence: CASSIEPGLETQYF. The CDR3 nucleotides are TGTGCCAGTAGTATAGAGCCGGGATTAGAGACCCAGTACTTC.

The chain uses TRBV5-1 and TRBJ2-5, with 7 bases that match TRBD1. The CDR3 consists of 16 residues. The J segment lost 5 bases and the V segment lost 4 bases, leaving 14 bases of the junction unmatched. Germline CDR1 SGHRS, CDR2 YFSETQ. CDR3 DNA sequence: TGCGCCAGCAGCCCCCGTCCCGGGACAGTTTCCGAGACCCAGTACTTC. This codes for CASSPRPGTVSETQYF.

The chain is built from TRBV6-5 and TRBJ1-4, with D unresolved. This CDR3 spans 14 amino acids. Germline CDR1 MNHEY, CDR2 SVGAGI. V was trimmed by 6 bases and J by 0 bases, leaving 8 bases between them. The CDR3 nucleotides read TGTGCCAGCAGCCCTGGGGCAACTAATGAAAAACTGTTTTTT. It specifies CASSPGATNEKLFF.

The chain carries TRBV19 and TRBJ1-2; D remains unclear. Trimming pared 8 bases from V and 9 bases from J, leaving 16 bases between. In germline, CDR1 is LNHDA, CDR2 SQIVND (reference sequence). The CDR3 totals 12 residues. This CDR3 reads CASGKNRASYTF. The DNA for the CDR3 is TGTGCCAGTGGGAAGAATCGGGCAAGCTACACCTTC.

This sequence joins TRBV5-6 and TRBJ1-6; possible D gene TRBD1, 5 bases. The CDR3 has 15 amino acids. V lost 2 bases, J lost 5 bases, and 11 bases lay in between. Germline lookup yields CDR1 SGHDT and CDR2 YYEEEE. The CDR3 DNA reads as TGTGCCAGCAGCTTCAGGGTTACGGATAATTCACCCCTCCACTTT. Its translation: CASSFRVTDNSPLHF.

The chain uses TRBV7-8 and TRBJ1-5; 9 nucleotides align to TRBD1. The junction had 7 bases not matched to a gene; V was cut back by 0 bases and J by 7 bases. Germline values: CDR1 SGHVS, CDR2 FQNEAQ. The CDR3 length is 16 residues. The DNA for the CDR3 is TGTGCCAGCAGCTTAGCCGGGACAGGGATAGGGCAGCCCCAGCATTTT. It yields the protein CASSLAGTGIGQPQHF.

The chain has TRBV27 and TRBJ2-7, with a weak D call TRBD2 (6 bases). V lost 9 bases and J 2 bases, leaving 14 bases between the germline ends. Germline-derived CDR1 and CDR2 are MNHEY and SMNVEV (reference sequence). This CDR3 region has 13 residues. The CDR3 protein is CASRGGNAYEQYF. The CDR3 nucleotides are TGTGCCAGTAGGGGCGGGAACGCCTACGAGCAGTACTTC.

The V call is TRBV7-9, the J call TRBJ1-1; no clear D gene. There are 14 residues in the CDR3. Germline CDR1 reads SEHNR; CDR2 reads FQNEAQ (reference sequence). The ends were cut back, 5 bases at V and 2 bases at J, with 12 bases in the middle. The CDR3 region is CASSRSGSNTEAFF. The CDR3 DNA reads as TGTGCCAGCAGCCGCTCGGGCAGCAACACTGAAGCTTTCTTT.

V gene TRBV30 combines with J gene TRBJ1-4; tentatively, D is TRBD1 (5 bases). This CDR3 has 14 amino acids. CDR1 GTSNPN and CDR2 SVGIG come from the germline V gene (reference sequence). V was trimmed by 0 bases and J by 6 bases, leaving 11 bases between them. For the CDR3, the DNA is TGTGCCTGGAGTGTAATTGGGGGATATGAAAAACTGTTTTTT. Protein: CAWSVIGGYEKLFF.

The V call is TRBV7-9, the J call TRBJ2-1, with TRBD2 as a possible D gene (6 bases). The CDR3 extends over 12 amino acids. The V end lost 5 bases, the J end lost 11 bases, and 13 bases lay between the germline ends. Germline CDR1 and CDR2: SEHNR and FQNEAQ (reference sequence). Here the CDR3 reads CASSDSRTKQFF. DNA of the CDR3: TGTGCCAGCAGCGACAGCCGGACTAAGCAGTTCTTC.

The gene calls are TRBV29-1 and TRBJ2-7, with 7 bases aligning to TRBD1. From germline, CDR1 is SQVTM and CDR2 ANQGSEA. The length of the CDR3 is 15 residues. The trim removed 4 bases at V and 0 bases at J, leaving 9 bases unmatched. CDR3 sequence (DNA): TGCAGCGTTGTATTCGGCAGGGGGATCTCCTACGAGCAGTACTTC. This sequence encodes CSVVFGRGISYEQYF.

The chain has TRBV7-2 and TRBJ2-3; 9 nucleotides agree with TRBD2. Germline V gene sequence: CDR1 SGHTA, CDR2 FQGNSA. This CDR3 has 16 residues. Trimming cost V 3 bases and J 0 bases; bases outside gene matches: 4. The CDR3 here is CASSFTSGSSTDTQYF. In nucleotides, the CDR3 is TGTGCCAGCAGCTTCACTAGCGGGTCTAGCACAGATACGCAGTATTTT.

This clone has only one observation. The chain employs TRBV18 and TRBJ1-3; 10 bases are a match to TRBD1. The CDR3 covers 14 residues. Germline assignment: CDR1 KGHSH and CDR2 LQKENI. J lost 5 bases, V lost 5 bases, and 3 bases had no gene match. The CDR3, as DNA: TGTGCCAGCTCAGCGGGACAGGGGAGAAACACCATATATTTT. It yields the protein CASSAGQGRNTIYF.

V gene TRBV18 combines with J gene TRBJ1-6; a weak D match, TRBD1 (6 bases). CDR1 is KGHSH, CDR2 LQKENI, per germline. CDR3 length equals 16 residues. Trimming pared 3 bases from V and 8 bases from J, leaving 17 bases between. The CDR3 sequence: CASSPTGRSAYSPLHF. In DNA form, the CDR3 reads TGTGCCAGCTCACCTACAGGGAGGTCAGCTTATTCACCCCTCCACTTT.

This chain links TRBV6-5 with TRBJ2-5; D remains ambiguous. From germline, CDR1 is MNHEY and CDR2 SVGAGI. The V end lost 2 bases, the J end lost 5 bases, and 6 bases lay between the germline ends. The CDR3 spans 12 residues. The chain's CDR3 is CASSYPHETQYF. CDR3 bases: TGTGCCAGCAGTTACCCCCACGAGACCCAGTACTTC.

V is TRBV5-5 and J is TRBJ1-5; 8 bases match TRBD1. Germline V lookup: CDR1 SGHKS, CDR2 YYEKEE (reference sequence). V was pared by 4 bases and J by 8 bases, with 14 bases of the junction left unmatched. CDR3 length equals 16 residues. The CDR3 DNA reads TGTGCCAGCAGCCCAGCCCCCCACAGGGGGATGGAGCCCCAGCATTTT. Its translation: CASSPAPHRGMEPQHF.